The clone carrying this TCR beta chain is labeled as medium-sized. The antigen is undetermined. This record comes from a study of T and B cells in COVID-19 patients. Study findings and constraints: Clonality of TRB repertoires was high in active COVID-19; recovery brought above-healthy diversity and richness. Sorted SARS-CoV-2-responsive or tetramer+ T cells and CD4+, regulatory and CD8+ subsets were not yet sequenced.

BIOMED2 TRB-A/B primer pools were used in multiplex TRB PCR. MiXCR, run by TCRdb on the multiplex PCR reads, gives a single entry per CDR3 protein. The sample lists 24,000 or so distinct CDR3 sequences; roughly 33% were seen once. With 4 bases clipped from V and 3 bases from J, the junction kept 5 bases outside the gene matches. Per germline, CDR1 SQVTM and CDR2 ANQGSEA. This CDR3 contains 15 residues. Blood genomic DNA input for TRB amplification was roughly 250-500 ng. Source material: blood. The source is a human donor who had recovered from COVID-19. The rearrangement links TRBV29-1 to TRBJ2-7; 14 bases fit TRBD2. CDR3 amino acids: CSVGTSGRPFYEQYF. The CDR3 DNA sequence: TGCAGCGTTGGGACTAGCGGGAGGCCCTTCTACGAGCAGTACTTC.